Sequencing of this T cell receptor (beta chain) was carried out in a study of PD-1 blockade in classical Hodgkin lymphoma. Study findings and constraints: What drove the repertoire differences, possibly disease activity or prior therapy, has not been defined. Newly diagnosed patients had baseline TCR diversity that was reportedly lower than that of healthy donors. Newly diagnosed and completely responding patients shared comparable baseline diversity.

CDR1 is SEHNR and CDR2 is FQNEAQ in the germline V gene (reference sequence). The CDR3 is 14 amino acids. V trimming: 5 bases; J trimming: 6 bases; junction bases outside the gene matches: 9. Concerning this clone: What it binds is not known.

Patients all relapsed after autologous stem cell transplantation, and there was variation in brentuximab vedotin exposure. Sequenced by immunoSEQ multiplex PCR; TCRdb stores in-frame clones only, minus some. This sample has around 22,000 clones, with roughly 78% found just once. The sequence derives from a human donor with classical Hodgkin lymphoma. V usage is TRBV7-9 and J usage is TRBJ2-7; 8 bases match TRBD2. Here the sequenced sample was peripheral blood mononuclear cells (PBMCs), taken before the second cycle of nivolumab. The CDR3, as DNA: TGTGCCAGCAGCCCGGGACTAGATAGATCCGAGCAGTACGTC. It yields the protein CASSPGLDRSEQYV.